This T cell receptor (beta chain) was sequenced for a study of blood T cell repertoires in COVID-19. About the research overall: T cells, B-cell-depleted T cells, or PBMCs provided the cDNA or gDNA that served as material.

The V gene lost 6 bases and the J gene lost 4 bases, with 7 bases spanning the gap. The length of the CDR3 is 12 residues. In the source study's methods: For nucleated cells, counts were estimated from reference gene primer amplification. Measured with immunoSEQ multiplex PCR; TCRdb has only the in-frame clones, and not every one. V, J and clone size are taken as reported in that table, and D and trimming were inferred from the DNA itself. Found here are fewer than 75,000 clones, around 87% of them singletons; the top ten hold 6.5% to 9.5%. This TCR derives from a man between 50 and 59 years old with active COVID-19. The J gene is TRBJ2-1, the V gene TRBV12-3 or TRBV12-4; D gene ambiguous. Material for sequencing was peripheral blood. DNA of the CDR3: TGTGCCAGCAGACTCCTATACAATGAGCAGTTCTTC. Residues: CASRLLYNEQFF.